One and the same sample provided the 32 T cell receptor beta chains below, sequenced in a study of CD8+ T cells in alopecia areata. Sequencing relied on a cDNA template that was reverse transcribed from extracted RNA. The assay was immunoSEQ multiplex PCR, and TCRdb's table has in-frame clones only and misses some. The table includes about 110,000 clones, less than 70% detected once. The treatment: oral pan-JAK inhibitor, 5-10 mg twice daily. The source was CD4+ T cells sorted from blood, collected at week 24, from a patient treated with tofacitinib. These receptors all stem from a human donor with alopecia areata.

As to this clone: The junction and the germline gene differ at one end; a read error may be behind it. The chain couples TRBV2 to TRBJ1-5; D perhaps matches TRBD1 (6 bases). The CDR3 sequence is 12 residues long. The V gene's germline CDR1 is SNHLY and CDR2 FYNNEI. For the CDR3, the DNA is TGTGCCAGCAGCGAAGCGGGGGGGCTAAAGCATTTT. This gives the protein CASSEAGGLKHF.

On this clone itself: Germline is not matched at one junction end, which may reflect a read error. The rearrangement uses TRBV29-1 and TRBJ2-1; D gene unclear. CDR1 and CDR2 from the germline V gene are SQVTM and ANQGSEA. The CDR3 length is 12 residues. The CDR3 protein is CSVEGNYNEQFF. CDR3 DNA sequence: TGCAGCGTGGAAGGAAACTACAATGAGCAGTTCTTC.

V and J are TRBV7-2 and TRBJ2-7; 7 nucleotides line up with TRBD1. Germline CDR1 and CDR2: SGHTA and FQGNSA. Unmatched junction bases numbered 7, after V lost 6 bases and J lost 2 bases. This CDR3 spans 14 amino acids. The CDR3 region has the DNA TGTGCCAGCAGGGAGGACAGGTCCCCCTACGAGCAGTACTTC. Translated, it gives CASREDRSPYEQYF.

This clone appeared a few times. The chain is built from TRBV29-1 and TRBJ1-2; TRBD1 matches at 9 bases. Germline values: CDR1 SQVTM, CDR2 ANQGSEA. J gave up 6 bases and V 7 bases, and 3 bases lay outside the gene matches. The length of the CDR3 is 11 residues. CDR3 residues: CSGQGGNGYTF. For the CDR3, the DNA is TGCAGCGGACAGGGGGGGAATGGCTACACCTTC.

The rearrangement links TRBV15 to TRBJ2-1; D might be TRBD1 (6 bases). The germline CDR1 and CDR2 sequences are LNHNV and YYDKDF (reference sequence). The CDR3 length is 12 residues. V dropped 3 bases and J dropped 10 bases, with 10 bases sitting between them. The CDR3 bases are TGTGCCACCAGCAGGGTTCAGGGGGAGCAGTTCTTC. Its translation is CATSRVQGEQFF.

The rearrangement links TRBV25-1 to TRBJ1-2, with TRBD1 matching 8 bases. V trimming: 3 bases; J trimming: 0 bases; junction bases outside the gene matches: 3. The germline CDR1 and CDR2 sequences are MGHDK and SYGVNS. The CDR3 has 15 residues. The CDR3 loop is CASSDGQGANYGYTF. CDR3 DNA: TGTGCCAGCAGTGATGGACAGGGAGCTAACTATGGCTACACCTTC.

There are a few counts of this clone. The V and J genes are TRBV15 and TRBJ1-4; D gene uncertain. Trimming pared 0 bases from V and 8 bases from J, leaving 16 bases between. The CDR3 loop spans 16 amino acids. In germline, CDR1 is LNHNV, CDR2 YYDKDF (reference sequence). This chain's CDR3 is CATSRDRSGSGEKLFF. Written as DNA, the CDR3 is TGTGCCACCAGCAGAGACCGGTCGGGGTCCGGGGAAAAACTGTTTTTT.

This clone was found once. The chain carries TRBV30 and TRBJ1-5; 9 bases fit TRBD1. V lost 0 bases, J lost 15 bases, and 6 bases stayed unmatched. CDR1 is GTSNPN, CDR2 SVGIG, per germline (reference sequence). The CDR3 sequence is 12 residues long. This CDR3 reads CAWSVGTGLRHF. The CDR3 DNA reads TGTGCCTGGAGTGTAGGGACAGGGTTACGGCATTTT.

The V gene is TRBV29-1, the J gene TRBJ2-5; D possibly uses TRBD1 or TRBD2 (5 bases each). The CDR3 loop spans 12 amino acids. The germline V and J ends were trimmed by 7 bases and 0 bases, with 9 bases remaining between them. Germline assignment: CDR1 SQVTM and CDR2 ANQGSEA. In DNA form, the CDR3 reads TGCAGCGCGTGGGGGTACCAAGAGACCCAGTACTTC. Its translation is CSAWGYQETQYF. The full variable domain, rest sourced from reference TRBV29-1 and TRBJ2-5, is SAVISQKPSRDICQRGTSLTIQCQVDSQVTMMFWYRQQPGQSLTLIATANQGSEATYESGFVIDKFPISRPNLTFSTLTVSNMSPEDSSIYLCSAWGYQETQYFGPGTRLLVL.

This clone was observed a few times. The J gene is TRBJ2-7, the V gene TRBV7-2; D is ambiguous. Germline CDR1 and CDR2: SGHTA and FQGNSA. V was cut by 2 bases and J by 3 bases, with 8 bases left in between. The CDR3 loop spans 13 amino acids. Here the CDR3 DNA reads TGTGCCAGCAGCTTAATCGGAGACTACGAGCAGTACTTC. Translated, it gives CASSLIGDYEQYF.

The V gene is TRBV6-5, the J gene TRBJ1-5; D perhaps matches TRBD1 (5 bases). The CDR3 runs to 14 residues. The germline V gene has CDR1 MNHEY and CDR2 SVGAGI. V lost 6 bases and J lost 0, with 9 bases in between. The CDR3 sequence: CASSGHYSNQPQHF. For the CDR3, the DNA is TGTGCCAGCAGCGGACATTATAGCAATCAGCCCCAGCATTTT.

This clone was seen only a few times. V and J are TRBV7-2 and TRBJ1-3; TRBD1 agrees at 7 bases. J gave up 4 bases and V 1 base, and 10 bases lay outside the gene matches. Germline V gene sequence: CDR1 SGHTA, CDR2 FQGNSA. The CDR3 runs 17 residues. The CDR3 is CASSLVRTGERGNTIYF. The CDR3 coding sequence is TGTGCCAGCAGCTTAGTGCGGACAGGAGAACGGGGAAACACCATATATTTT. Full variable domain (rest looked up from reference TRBV7-2 and TRBJ1-3): GAGVSQSPSNKVTEKGKDVELRCDPISGHTALYWYRQSLGQGLEFLIYFQGNSAPDKSGLPSDRFSAERTGGSVSTLTIQRTQQEDSAVYLCASSLVRTGERGNTIYFGEGSWLTVV.

This clone was seen a handful of times. J is TRBJ2-7 and V is TRBV5-4, with D perhaps TRBD1 or TRBD2 (5 bases each). CDR1 SGHNT and CDR2 YYREEE come from the germline V gene (reference sequence). The CDR3 spans 15 residues. Trimming shortened V by 3 bases and J by 3 bases, and 16 bases separated the two germline ends. CDR3 amino acids: CASSSTGTHNYEQYF. CDR3 nucleotides: TGTGCCAGCAGCTCGACCGGGACGCATAACTACGAGCAGTACTTC.

This chain joins TRBV6-6 and TRBJ2-7; D possibly corresponds to TRBD2 (5 bases). The V gene lost 6 bases and the J gene lost 4 bases, with 10 bases spanning the gap. CDR3 size: 12 residues. Germline CDR1 and CDR2: MNHNY and SVGAGI (reference sequence). CDR3 in DNA: TGTGCCAGCAGCCCCGGCGGGTACGAGCAGTACTTC. The encoded protein is CASSPGGYEQYF.

This chain links TRBV29-1 with TRBJ1-2; no clear D. The V end lost 6 bases, the J end lost 0 bases, and 11 bases lay between the germline ends. CDR1 and CDR2 (germline): SQVTM, ANQGSEA. The CDR3 spans 13 residues. CDR3 loop: CSVARDPNYGYTF. DNA of the CDR3: TGCAGCGTGGCCCGGGATCCTAACTATGGCTACACCTTC.

J is TRBJ1-6 and V is TRBV13; D gene unclear. Trimming removed 3 bases at V and 5 bases at J, with 5 bases between. Per germline, CDR1 PRHDT and CDR2 FYEKMQ (reference sequence). The CDR3 has 13 amino acids. The CDR3 DNA reads TGTGCCAGCAGCTTCAACGATAATTCACCCCTCCACTTT. This gives the protein CASSFNDNSPLHF.

V gene TRBV11-2 combines with J gene TRBJ2-5; TRBD1 might be the D (6 bases). Germline loops: CDR1 SGHAT, CDR2 FQNNGV. V gave up 0 bases and J gave up 3 bases, with 17 bases separating them. This CDR3 region has 17 residues. CDR3 in amino acids: CASSLDVRRGVKETQYF. The CDR3 nucleotides read TGTGCCAGCAGCTTAGATGTTCGCAGGGGAGTAAAAGAGACCCAGTACTTC.

This rearrangement joins TRBV2 to TRBJ1-2; 8 bases are a match to TRBD1. V lost 3 bases to trimming and J lost 4 bases; unmatched junction nucleotides: 4. Germline CDR1 SNHLY, CDR2 FYNNEI. The CDR3 loop spans 14 amino acids. CDR3 bases: TGTGCCAGCAGTGACCAGGGGGCTGGCTATGGCTACACCTTC. It is translated as CASSDQGAGYGYTF.

This chain uses TRBV6-5 with TRBJ1-2; tentative D call: TRBD1 (6 bases). Trimming took 6 bases from V and 1 from J, leaving 12 bases between them. The germline gives CDR1 MNHEY, CDR2 SVGAGI. The CDR3 length is 14 residues. The CDR3 DNA reads as TGTGCCAGCAGCGACAGGAATATTAACTATGGCTACACCTTC. This codes for CASSDRNINYGYTF.

This clone has only a few counts. V gene TRBV7-2 combines with J gene TRBJ2-7; D ambiguous. Germline assignment: CDR1 SGHTA and CDR2 FQGNSA. Trimming left V 5 bases short and J 4 bases short, with 12 bases between. The CDR3 has 13 residues. CDR3 sequence: CASSLERLYEQYF. The CDR3 coding sequence is TGTGCCAGCAGCCTCGAAAGGTTATACGAGCAGTACTTC.

The V and J genes are TRBV5-6 and TRBJ1-2; 9 positions agree with TRBD1. J was trimmed by 4 bases and V by 2 bases; bases with no gene match: 3. In germline, CDR1 is SGHDT, CDR2 YYEEEE. This CDR3 has 14 amino acids. The CDR3 here is CASSFPGQGYGYTF. The CDR3, as DNA: TGTGCCAGCAGCTTCCCGGGACAGGGCTATGGCTACACCTTC. The whole variable domain, remainder taken from reference TRBV5-6 and TRBJ1-2, is DAGVTQSPTHLIKTRGQQVTLRCSPKSGHDTVSWYQQALGQGPQFIFQYYEEEERQRGNFPDRFSGHQFPNYSSELNVNALLLGDSALYLCASSFPGQGYGYTFGSGTRLTVV.

This clone was detected a few times. The chain combines TRBV7-9 with TRBJ2-5; D possibly corresponds to TRBD1 (6 bases). CDR1 and CDR2 from the germline V gene are SEHNR and FQNEAQ (reference sequence). V lost 1 base, J lost 4 bases, and 13 bases lay in between. CDR3 size: 15 residues. This CDR3 reads CASSLVTGQRETQYF. In DNA form, the CDR3 reads TGTGCCAGCAGCTTAGTTACAGGGCAGAGAGAGACCCAGTACTTC.

There are a few counts of this clone. The chain carries TRBV5-6 and TRBJ2-2; D perhaps matches TRBD1 (5 bases). CDR1 and CDR2 (germline): SGHDT, YYEEEE. This CDR3 region has 16 residues. With 4 bases removed from V and 7 bases from J, the gap between germline ends came to 20 bases. The CDR3 protein is CASSGRATPNVGELFF. The CDR3 bases are TGTGCCAGCAGCGGCAGGGCTACTCCGAATGTCGGGGAGCTGTTTTTT.

Only a few counts were recorded for this clone. The rearrangement links TRBV6-1 to TRBJ1-2; D ambiguous. V lost 2 bases and J 8 bases, leaving 18 bases between the germline ends. The CDR3 loop spans 15 amino acids. CDR1 MNHNS and CDR2 SASEGT come from the germline V gene. CDR3 region: CASSELVTERRGYTF. In DNA form, the CDR3 reads TGTGCCAGCAGTGAACTCGTCACAGAACGGCGGGGCTACACCTTC.

CDR3 in DNA: TGTGCCTGGACTGGAACCGGGCCCTACACCTTC. Its translation is CAWTGTGPYTF. This sequence joins TRBV30 and TRBJ1-2; D remains unclear. The CDR3 has 11 residues. Germline CDR1 is GTSNPN and CDR2 is SVGIG (reference sequence). The V end lost 4 bases, the J end lost 10 bases, and 13 bases lay between the germline ends.

The CDR3 coding sequence is TGTGCCAGCAGTGCCTACGGTCAGGGGGGGGCCACAGATACGCAGTATTTT. Translating gives CASSAYGQGGATDTQYF. The chain carries TRBV25-1 and TRBJ2-3; D might be TRBD1 or TRBD2, each matching 7 bases. The ends were cut back, 4 bases at V and 2 bases at J, with 19 bases in the middle. The CDR3 is 17 amino acids. Germline V gives CDR1 MGHDK, CDR2 SYGVNS.

The rearrangement uses TRBV30 and TRBJ1-4; 7 nucleotides match TRBD1. Germline V gives CDR1 GTSNPN, CDR2 SVGIG (reference sequence). V lost 1 base to trimming and J lost 7 bases; unmatched junction nucleotides: 9. The CDR3 covers 15 residues. This CDR3 reads CAWSGRGTVVEKLFF. The CDR3 nucleotides read TGTGCCTGGAGTGGACGGGGGACAGTGGTTGAAAAACTGTTTTTT.

The CDR3 reads CATSGGTASTDTQYF. The CDR3 bases are TGTGCCACCAGCGGCGGGACAGCTAGCACAGATACGCAGTATTTT. The J gene is TRBJ2-3, the V gene TRBV15; possibly TRBD1 for D (7 bases). The V end was cut by 5 bases, the J end by 0 bases, with 12 bases between. The CDR3 loop spans 15 amino acids. CDR1 and CDR2 from the germline V gene are LNHNV and YYDKDF (reference sequence).

There are a few counts of this clone. This chain connects TRBV7-2 to TRBJ2-5; D may be TRBD1 or TRBD2 (6 bases each). CDR1 is SGHTA, CDR2 FQGNSA, per germline. This CDR3 comprises 17 residues. The V end lost 5 bases, the J end lost 0 bases, and 19 bases lay between the germline ends. The CDR3 bases are TGTGCCAGCAGCCCGAGAGGGGGGCCCGCCAACCAAGAGACCCAGTACTTC. It encodes CASSPRGGPANQETQYF.

This clone appeared a few times. The genes are TRBV7-2 and TRBJ2-7, with D possibly being TRBD1 (5 bases). Germline V gives CDR1 SGHTA, CDR2 FQGNSA. The CDR3 consists of 13 residues. V dropped 3 bases and J dropped 3 bases, with 9 bases sitting between them. In DNA form, the CDR3 reads TGTGCCAGCAGCTTTGTGGACAACTACGAGCAGTACTTC. Translated, it gives CASSFVDNYEQYF.

The chain employs TRBV30 and TRBJ2-5; D might be TRBD2 (6 bases). CDR1 GTSNPN and CDR2 SVGIG come from the germline V gene (reference sequence). V lost 0 bases and J lost 7, with 9 bases in between. This CDR3 has 12 residues. CDR3 protein: CAWSVLEGTQYF. In DNA form, the CDR3 reads TGTGCCTGGAGTGTACTGGAGGGGACCCAGTACTTC.

The sample holds a few counts of this clone. This chain uses TRBV19 with TRBJ2-6; D uncertain. The CDR3 contains 16 residues. The germline V and J ends were trimmed by 7 bases and 4 bases, with 17 bases remaining between them. Germline V gives CDR1 LNHDA, CDR2 SQIVND (reference sequence). The CDR3 is CASTPGGVPGANVLTF. The CDR3, as DNA: TGTGCCAGTACCCCGGGTGGGGTTCCCGGGGCCAACGTCCTGACTTTC.